This TCR beta chain was profiled in a study of spatial heterogeneity in lung cancer. Overall study context: Samples were obtained from about 75 donors, all untreated early-stage non-small cell lung cancer patients. Sequence detection consistently recorded a greater number of beta-chain than alpha-chain sequences.

Worth noting for this clonotype: The target antigen is unknown.

As for time point: blood at routine non-recurrence follow-up after resection. Unsorted whole RNA from tumor, nontumor lung or frozen PBMC underwent sequencing. TCRdb analysed the 5' RACE reads with MiXCR anew, one entry per CDR3 protein. Of around 110,000 distinct CDR3 sequences in the sample, more than 10% were seen once. Study-wide results and caveats: Whereas they appeared in blood less at follow-up, ubiquitous expanded tumor TCRs appeared there more at resection.

The germline V and J ends were trimmed by 2 bases and 2 bases, with 13 bases remaining between them. This CDR3 is built from 15 residues. CDR1 is MNHEY, CDR2 SVGAGI, per germline. The receptor comes from a male donor with early-stage non-small cell lung cancer. The source was PBMCs, collected at follow-up. This rearrangement joins TRBV6-5 to TRBJ2-7, with a possible D match to TRBD2 (7 bases). The CDR3 spells CASSYGGGATYEQYF. Here the CDR3 DNA reads TGTGCCAGCAGTTACGGAGGGGGGGCCACCTACGAGCAGTACTTC.